This TCR beta chain was found in a study of T cells in Graves' hyperthyroidism and ophthalmopathy. Findings and limits, study-wide: Within blood appeared most thyroid clonotypes that had expanded above 0.001.

From RNA transcripts, TCR beta CDR3 regions were amplified. Carried out on the TCR CDR3, a first-round RT-PCR used the HTBI primer set. TCRdb processed the multiplex PCR reads anew with MiXCR; each CDR3 protein has one entry. The table shows about 740,000 distinct CDR3 sequences, with 13% to 15% occurring only once. To note about this clonotype: The target antigen is unknown.

Specimen: blood. The sequence was collected from a woman in her late teens or twenties with Graves' hyperthyroidism.

The CDR3 nucleotides are TGTGCCTGGTCGCAGGGATATAGCAATCAGCCCCAGCATTTT. This gives the protein CAWSQGYSNQPQHF. The V and J genes are TRBV30 and TRBJ1-5; D is possibly TRBD1 (5 bases). The CDR3 sequence is 14 residues long. Germline V lookup: CDR1 GTSNPN, CDR2 SVGIG (reference sequence). Trimming removed 5 bases from V and 0 bases from J, with 11 bases in between.